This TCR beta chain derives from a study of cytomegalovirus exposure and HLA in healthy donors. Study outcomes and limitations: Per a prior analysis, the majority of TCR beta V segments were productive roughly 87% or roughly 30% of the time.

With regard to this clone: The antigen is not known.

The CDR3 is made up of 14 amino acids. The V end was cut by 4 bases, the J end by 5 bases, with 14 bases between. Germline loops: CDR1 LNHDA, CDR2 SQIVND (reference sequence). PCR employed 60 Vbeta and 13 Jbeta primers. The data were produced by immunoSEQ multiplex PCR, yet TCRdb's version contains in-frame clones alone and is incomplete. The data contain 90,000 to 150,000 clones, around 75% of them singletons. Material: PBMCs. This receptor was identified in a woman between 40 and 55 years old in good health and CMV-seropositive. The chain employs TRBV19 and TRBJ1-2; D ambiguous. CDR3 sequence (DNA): TGTGCCAGTAGTAGGGCCCCACCTGAGTATGGCTACACCTTC. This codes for CASSRAPPEYGYTF.